This T cell receptor (beta chain) came from a study of T-cell memory formation after mild COVID-19. Study details: Each donor largely had its own TCR clusters.

TCRdb fed the 5' RACE reads into MiXCR, producing one record per CDR3 protein. The sample lists about 100,000 distinct CDR3 sequences, 13% to 15% seen once, with about 39% in the top ten. Germline CDR1 SGDLS, CDR2 YYNGEE. This CDR3 has 16 amino acids. The germline V and J ends were trimmed by 4 bases and 6 bases, with 21 bases remaining between them. General study results and limits: Mostly located in CM and EM were contracting CD4+ clones, with contracting CD8+ clones located in EMRA. Whether day 37 second-wave clones are SARS-CoV-2-specific was not confirmed.

As regards this clonotype: Its antigen is still unknown.

V is TRBV9 and J is TRBJ2-3; D call uncertain. The sequence came from a young man who had mild COVID-19 (a few samples of this study predate the infection). Cell type and time point are not known. The sequenced material came from PBMCs or a T cell subset sorted from them (not recorded which). This chain's CDR3 is CASSKRSERWMDTQYF. The CDR3 nucleotides are TGTGCCAGCAGCAAACGTTCAGAGCGATGGATGGATACGCAGTATTTT.